A single sample gave rise to the 8 T cell receptor beta chains below, sequenced in a study of blood T cells in healthy people across ages. The authors ran a second PCR of roughly 6 to 12 cycles using a sample-barcoded 5' primer and a J-beta primer mix. Via MiXCR, TCRdb re-called the 5' RACE reads, giving one row per CDR3 protein. The profile covers about 1.8 million distinct CDR3 sequences, with less than 50% appearing a single time and approximately 2.1% taken by the ten largest. The sample was blood. The receptor source for this set is a woman aged 40 to 50 in good health.

This chain joins TRBV28 and TRBJ2-4, with TRBD1 as a possible D gene (6 bases). The J call may not be correct, given that the DNA end is closer to TRBJ2-7. This CDR3 contains 13 residues. Germline lookup yields CDR1 MDHEN and CDR2 SYDVKM. The CDR3 coding sequence is TGTGCCAGTAACAGGGACCTGACCTACGAGCAGTACTTC. Its protein product is CASNRDLTYEQYF.

This clonotype was seen more than once but under ten times. J is TRBJ1-6 and V is TRBV20-1, with D unclear. The CDR3 is 16 amino acids. The V end was cut by 1 base, the J end by 7 bases, with 17 bases between. Germline V gene lookup returns CDR1 DFQATT and CDR2 SNEGSKA (reference sequence). As DNA, the CDR3 is TGCAGTGCTAGAGTACCGGACGCCACCCCGAATTCACCCCTCCACTTT. Amino acid sequence: CSARVPDATPNSPLHF.

The chain has TRBV20-1 and TRBJ2-7; 7 positions agree with TRBD1. Looked up from germline, CDR1 is DFQATT and CDR2 is SNEGSKA (reference sequence). CDR3 length: 11 amino acids. Trimming at V came to 6 bases and at J to 4 bases, leaving 3 bases not matched to a gene. The CDR3 sequence is CSAGQVYEQYF. The CDR3 coding sequence is TGCAGTGCAGGACAGGTTTACGAGCAGTACTTC.

This chain uses TRBV6-8 with TRBJ2-7; D remains ambiguous. This CDR3 contains 14 residues. Germline V gives CDR1 MNHGY, CDR2 SAAAGT. The V and J ends lost 7 bases and 0 bases respectively, with 13 bases between them. Written as DNA, the CDR3 is TGTGCCAGCACCGACCGCCTGAGCTCCTACGAGCAGTACTTC. Translating gives CASTDRLSSYEQYF.

The rearrangement joins TRBV18 to TRBJ1-2; 7 nucleotides align to TRBD1. Germline CDR1 reads KGHSH; CDR2 reads LQKENI. Trimming removed 6 bases from V and 8 bases from J; junction bases left unmatched: 9. This CDR3 is 13 amino acids long. The CDR3 here is CASSLDREEGYTF. Here the CDR3 DNA reads TGTGCCAGCTCCCTAGACAGGGAAGAGGGCTACACCTTC.

This rearrangement joins TRBV5-1 to TRBJ2-5; D gene uncertain. Germline CDR1 SGHRS, CDR2 YFSETQ. V lost 0 bases and J 2 bases, leaving 14 bases between the germline ends. This CDR3 has 16 amino acids. CDR3 region: CASSLVPSNRQETQYF. The CDR3 nucleotides are TGCGCCAGCAGCTTGGTTCCTTCGAACAGACAAGAGACCCAGTACTTC.

The chain combines TRBV7-2 with TRBJ2-3; D perhaps matches TRBD2 (7 bases). CDR1 is SGHTA and CDR2 is FQGNSA in the germline V gene. This CDR3 has 13 residues. The V and J ends lost 8 bases and 7 bases respectively, with 16 bases between them. This CDR3 is CASLGGLEYTQYF. The DNA of the CDR3 is TGTGCCAGCTTGGGGGGGCTTGAATATACGCAGTATTTT.

The V call is TRBV5-6, the J call TRBJ2-7, with D unclear. Trimming pared 1 base from V and 6 bases from J, leaving 8 bases between. The CDR3 covers 12 residues. Germline V CDR1 and CDR2: SGHDT, YYEEEE. The CDR3 coding sequence is TGTGCCAGCAGCTTGAAGCGCTTCGAGCAGTACTTC. It yields the protein CASSLKRFEQYF. The full variable domain, rest sourced from reference TRBV5-6 and TRBJ2-7, is DAGVTQSPTHLIKTRGQQVTLRCSPKSGHDTVSWYQQALGQGPQFIFQYYEEEERQRGNFPDRFSGHQFPNYSSELNVNALLLGDSALYLCASSLKRFEQYFGPGTRLTVT.